Below are 3 T cell receptor beta chains sequenced from a single sample in a study of CD8 T cells in ankylosing spondylitis. Study results and limitations: Seemingly distinctive of ankylosing spondylitis blood was a TCR beta motif formed by eight highly homologous variants.

TCRdb passed the 5' RACE reads through MiXCR, listing each CDR3 protein once. Of fewer than 650,000 distinct CDR3 sequences listed, approximately 12% were seen once; the top ten hold nearly 7%. Antigen specificity for these receptors is unknown. The sequenced sample consisted of blood, either unsorted or a sorted T cell fraction (not recorded which). The receptors were gathered from a male donor with ankylosing spondylitis.

This chain links TRBV6-1 with TRBJ1-4, with D perhaps TRBD1 (5 bases). This CDR3 spans 15 amino acids. Germline CDR1 is MNHNS and CDR2 is SASEGT. V was pared by 4 bases and J by 8 bases, with 17 bases between. DNA for the CDR3: TGTGCCAGCAGTGCGTGGGGGGAAGATGGAGAAAAACTGTTTTTT. It codes for CASSAWGEDGEKLFF.

This clonotype was found a few times. The chain recombines TRBV18 with TRBJ2-2; D is unresolved. CDR1 and CDR2 (germline): KGHSH, LQKENI. CDR3 length equals 17 residues. The V and J ends lost 0 bases and 4 bases respectively, with 15 bases between them. In DNA form, the CDR3 reads TGTGCCAGCTCACCACCGGTCTTTAGTGGATCCACCGGGGAGCTGTTTTTT. Translated: CASSPPVFSGSTGELFF.

The chain combines TRBV7-2 with TRBJ1-1; D perhaps matches TRBD1 (5 bases). This CDR3 is built from 14 residues. Germline V CDR1 and CDR2: SGHTA, FQGNSA. The germline V and J ends were trimmed by 5 bases and 4 bases, with 14 bases remaining between them. The CDR3 loop reads CASSPDRQSTEAFF. Written as DNA, the CDR3 is TGTGCCAGCAGCCCCGATCGACAGAGCACTGAAGCTTTCTTT.